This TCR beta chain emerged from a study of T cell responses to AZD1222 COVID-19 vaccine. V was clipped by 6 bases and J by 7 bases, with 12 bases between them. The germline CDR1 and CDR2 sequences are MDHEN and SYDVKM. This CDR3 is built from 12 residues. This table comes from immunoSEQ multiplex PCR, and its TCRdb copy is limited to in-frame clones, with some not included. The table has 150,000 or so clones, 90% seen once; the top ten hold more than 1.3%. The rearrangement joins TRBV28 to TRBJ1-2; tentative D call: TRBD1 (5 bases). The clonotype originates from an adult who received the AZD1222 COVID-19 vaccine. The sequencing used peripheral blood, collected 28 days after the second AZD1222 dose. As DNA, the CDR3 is TGTGCCAGCAGGATCCCTGGGGGTGGCTACACCTTC. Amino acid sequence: CASRIPGGGYTF.